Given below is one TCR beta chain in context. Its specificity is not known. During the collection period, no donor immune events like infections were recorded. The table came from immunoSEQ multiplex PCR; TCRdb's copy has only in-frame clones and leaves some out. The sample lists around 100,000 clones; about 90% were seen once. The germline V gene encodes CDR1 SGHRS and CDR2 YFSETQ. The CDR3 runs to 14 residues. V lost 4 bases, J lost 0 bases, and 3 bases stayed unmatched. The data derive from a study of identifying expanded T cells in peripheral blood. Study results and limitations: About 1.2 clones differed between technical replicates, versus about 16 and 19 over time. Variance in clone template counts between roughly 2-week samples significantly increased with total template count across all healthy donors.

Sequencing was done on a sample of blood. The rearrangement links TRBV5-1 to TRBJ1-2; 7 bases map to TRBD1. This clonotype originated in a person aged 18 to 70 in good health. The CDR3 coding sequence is TGCGCCAGCAGCCGGGACAGCTCTAACTATGGCTACACCTTC. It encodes CASSRDSSNYGYTF.